This TCR beta chain was profiled in a study of blood T cell repertoires in COVID-19. Study summary: Samples of COVID-19 (acute and convalescent) were obtained from the United States, Italy and Spain. PBMCs, B-cell-depleted T cells, or T cells provided the cDNA or gDNA that made up the material.

This CDR3 region has 15 residues. Germline V gene sequence: CDR1 MNHEY, CDR2 SVGAGI. J was trimmed by 3 bases and V by 7 bases; bases with no gene match: 7. Original data processing: Estimation of nucleated cell counts was performed using reference gene primer amplification. This table comes from immunoSEQ multiplex PCR, and its TCRdb copy is limited to in-frame clones, with some not included. The DNA gave D and trimming, while V, J and clone size come from that table. The sample contains around 15,000 clones, over 65% of which appear only once. This TCR came from a man between 35 and 55 years old with active or convalescent COVID-19. The sequenced sample was peripheral blood. This chain links TRBV6-5 with TRBJ1-5; 9 nucleotides agree with TRBD1. The CDR3 is CASIRQGVDNQPQHF. As DNA, the CDR3 is TGTGCCAGCATACGACAGGGGGTGGACAATCAGCCCCAGCATTTT.